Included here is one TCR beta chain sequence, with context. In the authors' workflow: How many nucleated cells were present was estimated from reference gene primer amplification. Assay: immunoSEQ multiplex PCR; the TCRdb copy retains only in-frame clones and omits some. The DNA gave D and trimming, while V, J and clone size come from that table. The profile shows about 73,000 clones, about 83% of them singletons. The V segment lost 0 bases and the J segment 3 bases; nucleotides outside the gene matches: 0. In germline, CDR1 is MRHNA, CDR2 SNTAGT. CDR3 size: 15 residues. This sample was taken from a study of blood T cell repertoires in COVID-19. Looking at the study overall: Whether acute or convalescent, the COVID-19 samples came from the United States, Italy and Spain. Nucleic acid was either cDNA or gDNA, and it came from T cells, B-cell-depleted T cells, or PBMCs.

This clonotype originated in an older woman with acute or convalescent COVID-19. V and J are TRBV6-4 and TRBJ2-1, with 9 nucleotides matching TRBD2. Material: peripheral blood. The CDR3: CASSDSAGGYNEQFF. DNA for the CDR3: TGTGCCAGCAGTGACTCAGCGGGGGGCTACAATGAGCAGTTCTTC.